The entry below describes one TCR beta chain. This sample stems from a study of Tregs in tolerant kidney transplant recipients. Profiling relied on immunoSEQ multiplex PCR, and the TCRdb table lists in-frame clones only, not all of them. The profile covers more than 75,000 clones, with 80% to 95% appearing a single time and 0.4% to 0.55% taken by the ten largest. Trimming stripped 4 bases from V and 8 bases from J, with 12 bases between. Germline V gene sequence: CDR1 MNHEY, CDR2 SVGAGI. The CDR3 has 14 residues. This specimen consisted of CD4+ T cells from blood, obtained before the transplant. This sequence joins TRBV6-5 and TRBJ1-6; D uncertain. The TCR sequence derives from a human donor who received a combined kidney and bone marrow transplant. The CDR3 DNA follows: TGTGCCAGCAGTTCTGACCTTCGGGATTCACCCCTCCACTTT. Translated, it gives CASSSDLRDSPLHF.